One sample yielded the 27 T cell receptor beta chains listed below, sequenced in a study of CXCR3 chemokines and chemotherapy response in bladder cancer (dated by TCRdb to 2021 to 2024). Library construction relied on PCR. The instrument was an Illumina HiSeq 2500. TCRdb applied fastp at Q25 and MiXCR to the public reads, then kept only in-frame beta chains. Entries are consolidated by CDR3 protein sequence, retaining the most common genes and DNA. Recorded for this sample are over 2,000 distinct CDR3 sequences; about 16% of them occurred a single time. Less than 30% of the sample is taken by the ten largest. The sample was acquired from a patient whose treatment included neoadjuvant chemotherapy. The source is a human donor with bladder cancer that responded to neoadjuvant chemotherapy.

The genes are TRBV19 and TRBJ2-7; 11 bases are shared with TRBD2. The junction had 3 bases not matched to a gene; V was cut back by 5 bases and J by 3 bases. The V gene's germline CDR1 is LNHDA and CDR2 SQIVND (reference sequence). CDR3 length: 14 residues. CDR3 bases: TGTGCCAGTAGTCAAACTAGCGGGAGCTACGAGCAGTACTTC. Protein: CASSQTSGSYEQYF.

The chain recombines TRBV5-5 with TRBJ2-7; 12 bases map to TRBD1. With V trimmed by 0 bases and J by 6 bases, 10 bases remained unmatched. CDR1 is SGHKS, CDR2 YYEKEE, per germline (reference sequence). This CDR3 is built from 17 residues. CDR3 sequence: CASSLEFLGQGATEQYF. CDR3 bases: TGTGCCAGCAGCTTGGAGTTTCTGGGACAGGGGGCAACCGAGCAGTACTTC.

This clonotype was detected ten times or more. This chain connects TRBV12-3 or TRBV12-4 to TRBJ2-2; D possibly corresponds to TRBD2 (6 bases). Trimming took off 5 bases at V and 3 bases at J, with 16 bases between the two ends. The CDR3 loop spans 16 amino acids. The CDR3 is CASSDGLRGDTGELFF. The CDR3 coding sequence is TGTGCCAGCAGTGATGGACTGCGGGGAGACACCGGGGAGCTGTTTTTT.

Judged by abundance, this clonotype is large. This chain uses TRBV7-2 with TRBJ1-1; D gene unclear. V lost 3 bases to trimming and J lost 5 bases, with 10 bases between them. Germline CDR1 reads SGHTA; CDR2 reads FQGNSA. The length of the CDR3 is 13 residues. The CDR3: CASSLGGGTEAFF. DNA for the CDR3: TGTGCCAGCAGCTTGGGAGGCGGAACTGAAGCTTTCTTT.

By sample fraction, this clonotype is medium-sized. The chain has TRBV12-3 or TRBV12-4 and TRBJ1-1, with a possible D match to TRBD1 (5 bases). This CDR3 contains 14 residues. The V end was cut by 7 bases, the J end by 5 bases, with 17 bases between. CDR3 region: CASNPGRVGTEAFF. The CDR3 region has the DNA TGTGCCAGCAATCCGGGACGTGTTGGAACTGAAGCTTTCTTT.

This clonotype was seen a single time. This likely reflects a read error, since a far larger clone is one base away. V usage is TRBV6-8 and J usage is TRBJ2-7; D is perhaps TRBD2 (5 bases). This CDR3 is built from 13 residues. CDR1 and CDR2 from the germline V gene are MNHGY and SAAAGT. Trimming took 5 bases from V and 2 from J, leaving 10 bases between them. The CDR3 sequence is CASSEGPTYEQYF. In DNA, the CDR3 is TGTGCCAGCAGTGAGGGTCCTACCTACGAGCAGTACTTC.

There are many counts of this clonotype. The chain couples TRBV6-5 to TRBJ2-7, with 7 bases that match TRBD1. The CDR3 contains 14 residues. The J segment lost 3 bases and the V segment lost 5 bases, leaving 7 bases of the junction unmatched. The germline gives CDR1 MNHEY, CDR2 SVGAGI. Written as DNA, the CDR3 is TGTGCCAGCAGTCCGACAGGGATGAACTACGAGCAGTACTTC. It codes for CASSPTGMNYEQYF.

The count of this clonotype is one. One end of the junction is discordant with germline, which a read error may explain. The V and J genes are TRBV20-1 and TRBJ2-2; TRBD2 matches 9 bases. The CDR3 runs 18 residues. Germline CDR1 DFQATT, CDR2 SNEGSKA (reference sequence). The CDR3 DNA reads TGCAGTGCTAGGGCTGGCCGGGGAGCGGGGGGAAGGACCGGGGTGCTGTTTTTT. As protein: CSARAGRGAGGRTGVLFF.

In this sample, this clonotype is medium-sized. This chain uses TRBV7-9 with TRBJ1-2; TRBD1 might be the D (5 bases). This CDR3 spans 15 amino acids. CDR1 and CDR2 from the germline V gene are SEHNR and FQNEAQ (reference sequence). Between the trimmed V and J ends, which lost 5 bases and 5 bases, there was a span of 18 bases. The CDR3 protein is CASSPTNQGLYGYTF. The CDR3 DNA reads TGTGCCAGCAGCCCGACCAACCAGGGACTTTATGGCTACACCTTC.

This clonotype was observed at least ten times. CDR3 DNA sequence: TGTGCCAGCTTGTGGCAGGGAAGGACTGAAGCTTTCTTT. Translation gives CASLWQGRTEAFF. The V and J genes are TRBV12-3 or TRBV12-4 and TRBJ1-1; TRBD1 might be the D (5 bases). The germline V and J ends were trimmed by 8 bases and 5 bases, with 15 bases remaining between them. The CDR3 runs to 13 residues.

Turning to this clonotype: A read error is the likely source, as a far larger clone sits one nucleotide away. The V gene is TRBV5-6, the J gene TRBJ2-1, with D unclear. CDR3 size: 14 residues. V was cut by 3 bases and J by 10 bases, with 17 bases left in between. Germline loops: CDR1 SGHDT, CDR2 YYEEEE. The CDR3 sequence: CASSSDMSSYEQFF. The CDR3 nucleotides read TGTGCCAGCAGCTCCGACATGAGCTCCTACGAGCAGTTCTTC.

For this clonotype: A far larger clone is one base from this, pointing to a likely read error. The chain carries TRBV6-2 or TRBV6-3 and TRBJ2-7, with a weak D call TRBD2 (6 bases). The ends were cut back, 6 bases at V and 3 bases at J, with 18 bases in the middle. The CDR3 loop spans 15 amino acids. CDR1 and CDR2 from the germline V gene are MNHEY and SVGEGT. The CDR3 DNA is TGTGCCAGCAGCTTAGTCCTAGCGCAGAGCTACGAGCAGTACTTC. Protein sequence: CASSLVLAQSYEQYF.

CDR3 sequence: CASTGGPGTSGRYNEQFF. The CDR3 region has the DNA TGTGCCAGTACGGGTGGACCCGGGACTAGCGGGAGGTACAATGAGCAGTTCTTC. The rearrangement links TRBV19 to TRBJ2-1, with 15 bases identical to TRBD2. CDR1 is LNHDA and CDR2 is SQIVND in the germline V gene (reference sequence). V shed 7 bases and J 4 bases; nucleotides not matched to a gene: 11. This CDR3 has 18 amino acids. The complete variable domain, with remaining parts taken from reference TRBV19 and TRBJ2-1, reads DGGITQSPKYLFRKEGQNVTLSCEQNLNHDAMYWYRQDPGQGLRLIYYSQIVNDFQKGDIAEGYSVSREKKESFPLTVTSAQKNPTAFYLCASTGGPGTSGRYNEQFFGPGTRLTVL.

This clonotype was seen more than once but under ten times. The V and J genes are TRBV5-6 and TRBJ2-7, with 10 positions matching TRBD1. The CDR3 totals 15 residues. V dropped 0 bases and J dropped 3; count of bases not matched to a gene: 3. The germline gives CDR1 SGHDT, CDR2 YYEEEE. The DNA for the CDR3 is TGTGCCAGCAGCTTGGTGGGACAGGGGAGCTACGAGCAGTACTTC. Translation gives CASSLVGQGSYEQYF.

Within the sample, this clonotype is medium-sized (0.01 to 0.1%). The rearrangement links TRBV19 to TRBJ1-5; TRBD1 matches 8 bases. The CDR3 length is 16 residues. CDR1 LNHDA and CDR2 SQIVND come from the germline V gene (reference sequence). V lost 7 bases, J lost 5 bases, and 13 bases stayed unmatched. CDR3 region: CASIQIGQGRDQPQHF. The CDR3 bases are TGTGCCAGTATCCAAATCGGACAGGGCAGGGATCAGCCCCAGCATTTT.

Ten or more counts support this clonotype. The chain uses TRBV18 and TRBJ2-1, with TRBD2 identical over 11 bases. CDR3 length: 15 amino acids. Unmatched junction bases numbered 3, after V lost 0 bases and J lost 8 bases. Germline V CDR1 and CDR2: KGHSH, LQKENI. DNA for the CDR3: TGTGCCAGCTCACCACCGACTAGCGGGACCGATGAGCAGTTCTTC. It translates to CASSPPTSGTDEQFF.

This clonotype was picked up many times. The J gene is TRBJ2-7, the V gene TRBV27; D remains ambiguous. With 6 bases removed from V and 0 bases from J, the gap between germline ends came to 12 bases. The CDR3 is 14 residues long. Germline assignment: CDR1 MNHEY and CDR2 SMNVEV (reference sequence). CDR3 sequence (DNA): TGTGCCAGCAGACCCCAGTATGACTCCTACGAGCAGTACTTC. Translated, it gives CASRPQYDSYEQYF.

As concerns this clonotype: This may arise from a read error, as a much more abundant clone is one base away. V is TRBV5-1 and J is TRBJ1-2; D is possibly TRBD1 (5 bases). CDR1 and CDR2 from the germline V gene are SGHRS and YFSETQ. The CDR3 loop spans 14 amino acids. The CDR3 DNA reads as TGCGCCAGCAGCATGTGGGGCAAGGACTATTGCTACACCTTC. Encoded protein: CASSMWGKDYCYTF.

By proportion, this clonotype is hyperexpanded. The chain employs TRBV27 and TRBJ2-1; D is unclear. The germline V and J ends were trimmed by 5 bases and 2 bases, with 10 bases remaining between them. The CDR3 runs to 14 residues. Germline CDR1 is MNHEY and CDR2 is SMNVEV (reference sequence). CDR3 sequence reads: CASSAVLPYNEQFF. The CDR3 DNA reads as TGTGCCAGCAGTGCCGTCCTCCCCTACAATGAGCAGTTCTTC.

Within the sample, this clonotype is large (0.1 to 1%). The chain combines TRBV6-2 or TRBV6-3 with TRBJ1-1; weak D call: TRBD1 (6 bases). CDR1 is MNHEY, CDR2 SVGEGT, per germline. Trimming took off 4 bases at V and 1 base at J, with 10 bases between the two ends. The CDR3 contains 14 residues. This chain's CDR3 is CASSSTGTNTEAFF. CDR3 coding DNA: TGTGCCAGCAGTTCAACAGGGACGAACACTGAAGCTTTCTTT.

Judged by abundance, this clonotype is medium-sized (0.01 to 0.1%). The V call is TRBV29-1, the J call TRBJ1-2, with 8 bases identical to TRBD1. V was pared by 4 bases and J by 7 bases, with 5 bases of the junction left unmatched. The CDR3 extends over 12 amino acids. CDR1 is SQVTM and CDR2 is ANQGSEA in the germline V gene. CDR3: CSVARTGFGYTF. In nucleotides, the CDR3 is TGCAGCGTTGCCCGGACAGGGTTTGGCTACACCTTC.

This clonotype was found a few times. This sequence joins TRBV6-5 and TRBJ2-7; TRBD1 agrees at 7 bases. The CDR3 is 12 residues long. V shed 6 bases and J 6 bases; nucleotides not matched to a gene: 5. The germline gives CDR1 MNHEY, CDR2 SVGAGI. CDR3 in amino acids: CASSRTGVEQYF. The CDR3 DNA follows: TGTGCCAGCAGCCGTACAGGGGTCGAGCAGTACTTC.

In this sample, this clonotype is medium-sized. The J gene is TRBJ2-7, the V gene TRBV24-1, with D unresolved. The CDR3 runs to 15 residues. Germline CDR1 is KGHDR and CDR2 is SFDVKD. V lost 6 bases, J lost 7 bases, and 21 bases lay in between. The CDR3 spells CATSTDAIEVGEQYF. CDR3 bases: TGTGCCACCAGTACCGATGCGATCGAGGTCGGGGAGCAGTACTTC.

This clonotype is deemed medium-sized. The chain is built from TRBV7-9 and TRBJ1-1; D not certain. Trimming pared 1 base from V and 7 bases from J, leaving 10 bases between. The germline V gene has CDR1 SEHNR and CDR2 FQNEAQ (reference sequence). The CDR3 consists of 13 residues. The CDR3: CASSLDGRSEAFF. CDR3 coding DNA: TGTGCCAGCAGCTTAGATGGGCGAAGTGAAGCTTTCTTT.

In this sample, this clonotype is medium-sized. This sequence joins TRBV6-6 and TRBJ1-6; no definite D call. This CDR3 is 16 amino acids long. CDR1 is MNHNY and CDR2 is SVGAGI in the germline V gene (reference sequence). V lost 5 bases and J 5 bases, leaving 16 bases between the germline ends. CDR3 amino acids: CASSPLWQAHNSPLHF. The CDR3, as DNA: TGTGCCAGCAGTCCCCTCTGGCAGGCACATAATTCACCCCTCCACTTT.

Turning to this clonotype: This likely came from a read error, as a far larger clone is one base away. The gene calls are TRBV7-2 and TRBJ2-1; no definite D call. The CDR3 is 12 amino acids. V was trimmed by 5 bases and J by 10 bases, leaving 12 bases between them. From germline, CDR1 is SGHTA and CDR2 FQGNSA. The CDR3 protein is CASSPSSYEQFF. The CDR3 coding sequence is TGTGCCAGCAGCCCCAGCTCCTACGAGCAGTTCTTC.

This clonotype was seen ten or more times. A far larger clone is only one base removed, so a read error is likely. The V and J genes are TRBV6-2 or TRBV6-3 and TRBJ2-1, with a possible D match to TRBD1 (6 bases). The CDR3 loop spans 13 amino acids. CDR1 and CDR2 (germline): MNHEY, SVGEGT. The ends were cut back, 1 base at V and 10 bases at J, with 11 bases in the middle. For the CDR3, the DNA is TGTGCCAGCAGTTACTACTCAGGGGAAGAGCAGTTCTTC. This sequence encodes CASSYYSGEEQFF.